The source of this T cell receptor (beta chain) is a study of OX40 agonist ivuxolimab in advanced cancers. Study context: Ivuxolimab was administered intravenously to patients at 0.01 to 10 mg/kg every 2 weeks.

The study, taken as a whole, reports: Fewer expanded clones were found on average in CD4+ than in CD8+ T cells. Expansion of clones was among the lowest in partial responders at 0.1-3.0 mg/kg.

The length of the CDR3 is 12 residues. Germline loops: CDR1 WNHNN, CDR2 SYGVQD (reference sequence). Samples were taken at baseline and on day 1 of cycles 4 and 7. Note on this clone: Antigen: not known. At one end, the junction sequence differs from germline, possibly due to a read error.

The method was immunoSEQ multiplex PCR; TCRdb's version includes in-frame clones alone and lacks a portion of them. Of about 40,000 clones in the sample, 88% were seen once. This TCR was sampled from an adult with an advanced solid tumor such as melanoma, head and neck, liver or kidney cancer. The chain couples TRBV10-1 to TRBJ1-2; no clear D. Material: CD4+ or CD8+ T cells sorted from blood, obtained in a trial of the OX40 agonist ivuxolimab. The DNA for the CDR3 is TGCGCCAGCAGTGAGTCGACTGGAGACCAATCCTTC. As protein: CASSESTGDQSF.